Below are 4 T cell receptor beta chains sequenced from a single sample in a study of T-cell memory formation after mild COVID-19. Each CDR3 protein gets one entry after TCRdb re-called the 5' RACE reads with MiXCR. The sample includes about 190,000 distinct CDR3 sequences, 18% of them seen just once. The sequenced material came from PBMCs or a T cell subset sorted from them (not recorded which). The receptors were sampled from an adult woman who had mild COVID-19 (a few samples of this study predate the infection). Cell type and time point are not known.

The rearrangement links TRBV4-3 to TRBJ1-2, with a tentative D call TRBD1 (6 bases). The V end was cut by 1 base, the J end by 7 bases, with 16 bases between. The CDR3 totals 15 residues. Per germline, CDR1 LGHNA and CDR2 YSLEER. CDR3 bases: TGCGCCAGCAGCCAAGTTAGGGGGAGTCTGTTTGGCTACACCTTC. Encoded protein: CASSQVRGSLFGYTF.

The J gene is TRBJ1-2, the V gene TRBV2; 9 nucleotides align to TRBD1. The junction had 5 bases not matched to a gene; V was cut back by 4 bases and J by 2 bases. Germline assignment: CDR1 SNHLY and CDR2 FYNNEI. The CDR3 totals 15 residues. The CDR3 is CASSARTGANYGYTF. In DNA, the CDR3 is TGTGCCAGCAGTGCCAGGACAGGGGCGAACTATGGCTACACCTTC.

This rearrangement joins TRBV20-1 to TRBJ1-2, with 10 bases fitting TRBD1. Trimming cost V 6 bases and J 3 bases; bases outside gene matches: 7. The CDR3 has 14 amino acids. Germline V CDR1 and CDR2: DFQATT, SNEGSKA (reference sequence). CDR3 sequence: CSARRTGGYYGYTF. DNA for the CDR3: TGCAGTGCGAGAAGGACAGGGGGGTACTATGGCTACACCTTC.

This clonotype was counted a few times. V and J are TRBV12-3 or TRBV12-4 and TRBJ1-1, with D hard to call. This CDR3 comprises 14 residues. Between the trimmed V and J ends, which lost 8 bases and 4 bases, there was a span of 17 bases. The CDR3 nucleotides read TGTGCCAGCCGAACAATCGTTAGTACCACTGAAGCTTTCTTT. Residues: CASRTIVSTTEAFF.